This T cell receptor (beta chain) emerged from a study of CD8 T cells in ankylosing spondylitis. General study points: Several of the motif variants were reported before in synovial fluid and blood from reactive arthritis. Blood of patients with ankylosing spondylitis appeared to be characterized by a TCR beta motif of eight or nine highly homologous variants. Peripheral blood samples showed relatively rare disease-linked clones, and these clones were CD8+. Reportedly, matched ankylosing spondylitis synovial fluid was significantly enriched for disease-linked clones.

Points on this clonotype: No antigen is known for it.

Germline CDR1 MNHEY, CDR2 SMNVEV (reference sequence). The CDR3 has 15 residues. V lost 6 bases to trimming and J lost 1 base, with 12 bases between them. Quantitative 5'-RACE with molecular barcodes generated TCR beta libraries. TCRdb reanalysed the 5' RACE reads using MiXCR and keeps one entry per CDR3 protein. Of approximately 540,000 distinct CDR3 sequences in the sample, about 13% were seen once. The chain combines TRBV27 with TRBJ2-2; no firm D call. Sequencing used blood, either unsorted or a sorted T cell fraction (not recorded which). The TCR was taken from a male donor with ankylosing spondylitis. The CDR3 loop is CASSQIGQNTGELFF. CDR3 sequence (DNA): TGTGCCAGCAGCCAAATCGGCCAGAACACCGGGGAGCTGTTTTTT.